This TCR beta chain was captured by sequencing in a study of identical twins. Study-level findings and limits: Out-of-frame alpha sequences shared by twins were enriched for low generation probability. Invariant populations such as MAIT and iNKT cells could partly muddle zero-insertion analyses.

As for this clonotype: The antigen is unknown.

Template switching created a universal primer site, and the cDNA included unique molecular identifiers. TCRdb re-analysed the 5' RACE reads in MiXCR, keeping a single row per CDR3 protein. Of a few hundred thousand distinct CDR3 sequences listed, about 8.3% are singletons. Germline-derived CDR1 and CDR2 are SQVTM and ANQGSEA. V lost 7 bases and J lost 1, with 14 bases in between. CDR3 length equals 13 residues. Healthy Caucasians provided all donations. This sample was shared with a second study, whose subject was yellow fever vaccine responses in identical twins.

The sequencing sample was made of CD8+ T cells sorted from blood. This TCR was sampled from a woman younger than 35 in good health. The V and J genes are TRBV29-1 and TRBJ2-7; TRBD1 is a possible D gene (6 bases). The CDR3 reads CSGKTGYSYEQYF. The CDR3 DNA follows: TGCAGCGGAAAGACAGGCTATTCCTACGAGCAGTACTTC.